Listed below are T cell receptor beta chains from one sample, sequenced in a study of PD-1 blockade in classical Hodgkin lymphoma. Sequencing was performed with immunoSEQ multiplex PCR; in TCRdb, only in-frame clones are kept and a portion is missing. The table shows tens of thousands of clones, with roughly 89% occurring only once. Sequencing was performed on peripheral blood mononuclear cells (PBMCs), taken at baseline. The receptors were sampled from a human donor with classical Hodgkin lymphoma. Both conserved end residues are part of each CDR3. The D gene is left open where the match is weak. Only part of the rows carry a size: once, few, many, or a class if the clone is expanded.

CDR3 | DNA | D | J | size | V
CASSLSGRDEQFF | TGTGCCAGCAGTTTATCGGGGCGGGATGAGCAGTTCTTC | NA | TRBJ2-1 | NA | TRBV27
CASGLVRSSGRRGPGELFF | TGTGCTAGTGGTTTGGTAAGGTCTAGCGGGAGACGGGGACCCGGGGAGCTGTTTTTT | TRBD2 | TRBJ2-2 | NA | TRBV12-5
CASSGSKRRTDTQYF | TGTGCCAGCAGTGGATCGAAGCGGCGCACAGATACGCAGTATTTT | NA | TRBJ2-3 | NA | TRBV6-1
CSVAQGSNYGYTF | TGCAGCGTTGCACAGGGATCTAACTATGGCTACACCTTC | NA | TRBJ1-2 | few | TRBV29-1
CASTSGLAYEQYF | TGTGCCAGCACCTCGGGACTAGCCTACGAGCAGTACTTC | TRBD2 | TRBJ2-7 | NA | TRBV5-6
CSVAVGVLAEINEQFF | TGCAGCGTTGCCGTCGGGGTGCTAGCGGAGATCAATGAGCAGTTCTTC | TRBD2 | TRBJ2-1 | NA | TRBV29-1
CASSLGAGGPVEQFF | TGTGCCAGCAGCTTGGGGGCGGGAGGGCCTGTTGAGCAGTTCTTC | TRBD2 | TRBJ2-1 | NA | TRBV5-6
CASGRGFGYEQYF | TGTGCCTCAGGGCGGGGGTTCGGCTACGAGCAGTACTTC | TRBD2 | TRBJ2-7 | NA | TRBV10-3
CASSPGFYEQYF | TGTGCCAGCAGTCCGGGATTTTACGAGCAGTACTTC | NA | TRBJ2-7 | NA | TRBV28
CSVEESPRAYTF | TGCAGCGTGGAGGAGAGTCCTCGAGCCTACACCTTC | NA | TRBJ1-2 | NA | TRBV29-1
CASRTGDYEKLFF | TGTGCCAGCAGGACAGGGGATTATGAAAAACTGTTTTTT | TRBD1 | TRBJ1-4 | NA | TRBV7-9
CASSLDPPDYNPTYEQYF | TGTGCCAGCAGCTTAGACCCACCCGACTATAATCCTACCTACGAGCAGTACTTC | NA | TRBJ2-7 | NA | TRBV7-6
CASSTGGWVQETQYF | TGTGCCAGCAGTACAGGGGGCTGGGTCCAAGAGACCCAGTACTTC | TRBD1 | TRBJ2-5 | NA | TRBV5-6
CASGAPAQSFFYGYTF | TGTGCTAGTGGTGCGCCCGCCCAAAGCTTCTTCTATGGCTACACCTTC | NA | TRBJ1-2 | NA | TRBV12-5
CASSDSGTRTYEQYF | TGCGCCAGCAGTGATTCGGGGACGCGGACCTACGAGCAGTACTTC | NA | TRBJ2-7 | NA | TRBV10-1
CASFTKVLWKPEAFF | TGTGCCAGCTTTACGAAAGTCTTGTGGAAGCCTGAAGCTTTCTTT | NA | TRBJ1-1 | once | TRBV6-1
CASSWGLRAPSGNTIYF | TGTGCCAGCAGTTGGGGACTCCGGGCACCCTCTGGAAACACCATATATTTT | NA | TRBJ1-3 | once | TRBV28
CASHTIQGEQFF | TGTGCCAGCCACACAATACAGGGCGAGCAGTTCTTC | NA | TRBJ2-1 | NA | TRBV27
CASSPSSLLNYGYTF | TGTGCCAGCTCACCATCCAGTCTCCTCAACTATGGCTACACCTTC | NA | TRBJ1-2 | NA | TRBV18
CASAPPSGWPDTQYF | TGTGCCAGCGCCCCTCCTTCAGGGTGGCCAGATACGCAGTATTTT | NA | TRBJ2-3 | NA | TRBV6-5
CASSTGTSGDGSYNEQFF | TGCGCCAGCAGCACCGGGACTAGCGGGGACGGGTCCTACAATGAGCAGTTCTTC | TRBD2 | TRBJ2-1 | once | TRBV5-1
CASSGPGTGYEQYF | TGTGCCAGCAGCGGACCCGGGACAGGATACGAGCAGTACTTC | TRBD1 | TRBJ2-7 | NA | TRBV7-9
CASSEEGDSSTDTQYF | TGCGCCAGCAGTGAAGAAGGGGACAGTAGCACAGATACGCAGTATTTT | TRBD1 | TRBJ2-3 | NA | TRBV10-1
CASSVEGQGHYGYTF | TGTGCCAGCAGCGTAGAGGGACAGGGTCACTATGGCTACACCTTC | TRBD1 | TRBJ1-2 | NA | TRBV9
CASSYGPRNEQFF | TGTGCCAGCAGTTACGGCCCCCGGAATGAGCAGTTCTTC | NA | TRBJ2-1 | NA | TRBV6-5
CASSLERGSSYEQYF | TGTGCCAGCAGCTTAGAGCGGGGGAGCTCCTACGAGCAGTACTTC | TRBD2 | TRBJ2-7 | NA | TRBV7-2
CARRDRVGEKLFF | TGTGCCAGACGGGACAGGGTGGGCGAAAAACTGTTTTTT | TRBD1 | TRBJ1-4 | NA | TRBV6-1
CASSGVFKGTYEQYF | TGCGCCAGCAGTGGAGTTTTCAAGGGGACCTACGAGCAGTACTTC | NA | TRBJ2-7 | NA | TRBV10-1
CAWSPPGDWNTEAFF | TGTGCCTGGAGTCCACCAGGTGACTGGAACACTGAAGCTTTCTTT | NA | TRBJ1-1 | NA | TRBV30
CASSQGAVGSNYGYTF | TGTGCCAGCAGCCAGGGGGCGGTCGGGTCTAACTATGGCTACACCTTC | TRBD1 | TRBJ1-2 | once | TRBV5-4
CASSLSLTQPQHF | TGCGCCAGCAGCCTATCCTTAACGCAGCCCCAGCATTTT | NA | TRBJ1-5 | NA | TRBV4-3
CASSLGRSGDEQFF | TGTGCCAGCAGTTTAGGGAGGTCGGGTGATGAGCAGTTCTTC | NA | TRBJ2-1 | NA | TRBV27
CAWSPASEQFF | TGTGCCTGGAGTCCGGCCAGTGAGCAGTTCTTC | NA | TRBJ2-1 | NA | TRBV30
CASSWANEQFF | TGTGCCAGCAGCTGGGCGAATGAGCAGTTCTTC | NA | TRBJ2-1 | NA | TRBV7-9
CASSLVTRGPYEQYF | TGTGCCAGCAGCTTAGTAACGAGGGGACCTTACGAGCAGTACTTC | NA | TRBJ2-7 | NA | TRBV7-9
CASSLAQGAYQPQHF | TGTGCCAGCAGCTTAGCCCAGGGGGCGTATCAGCCCCAGCATTTT | TRBD1 | TRBJ1-5 | NA | TRBV7-2
CASRPRGTGGQNTEAFF | TGTGCAAGTCGCCCCCGGGGGACGGGGGGGCAGAACACTGAAGCTTTCTTT | NA | TRBJ1-1 | NA | TRBV12-2
CASRRTGGNYGYTF | TGTGCCAGTAGGAGGACAGGGGGCAACTATGGCTACACCTTC | TRBD1 | TRBJ1-2 | NA | TRBV19
CSGAGRKNEQFF | TGCAGCGGAGCAGGACGGAAAAATGAGCAGTTCTTC | NA | TRBJ2-1 | NA | TRBV29-1
CSVDGSGMETQYF | TGCAGCGTTGATGGTAGCGGGATGGAGACCCAGTACTTC | TRBD2 | TRBJ2-5 | NA | TRBV29-1
CASSSLAGGWNEQFF | TGTGCCAGCAGTTCTCTAGCGGGAGGGTGGAATGAGCAGTTCTTC | TRBD2 | TRBJ2-1 | NA | TRBV2
CASSLTGGVYGYTF | TGTGCCAGCAGTTTAACCGGGGGCGTCTATGGCTACACCTTC | NA | TRBJ1-2 | NA | TRBV28
CASSQGGGTDHNEQFF | TGTGCCAGCAGCCAAGGGGGGGGGACCGACCACAATGAGCAGTTCTTC | TRBD2 | TRBJ2-1 | NA | TRBV4-2
CAWSYGTSGGTQYF | TGTGCCTGGAGTTACGGGACTAGCGGGGGGACCCAGTACTTC | TRBD2 | TRBJ2-5 | NA | TRBV30
CASSVHSTGLALGNEQFF | TGTGCCAGCAGCGTTCATTCCACGGGACTAGCGCTCGGCAATGAGCAGTTCTTC | TRBD2 | TRBJ2-1 | NA | TRBV9
CASSHVDRGIADTQYF | TGTGCCAGCAGCCACGTGGACAGGGGGATTGCAGATACGCAGTATTTT | TRBD1 | TRBJ2-3 | NA | TRBV4-2
CASSSHRQGARNTEAFF | TGCGCCAGCAGCTCTCACCGGCAGGGGGCCAGAAACACTGAAGCTTTCTTT | TRBD1 | TRBJ1-1 | NA | TRBV5-1
CASRRLAGGRGTDTQYF | TGTGCCAGTAGGCGACTAGCGGGAGGGCGAGGCACAGATACGCAGTATTTT | TRBD2 | TRBJ2-3 | NA | TRBV19
CASSYSGHSYEQYF | TGTGCCAGCAGTTACTCGGGACACAGCTACGAGCAGTACTTC | NA | TRBJ2-7 | once | TRBV6-5
CASSLARAGGKETQYF | TGTGCCAGCAGCTTAGCTCGAGCGGGGGGGAAAGAGACCCAGTACTTC | TRBD2 | TRBJ2-5 | NA | TRBV7-9
CASSSQLASSYNEQFF | TGTGCCAGCAGCTCCCAACTAGCGAGCTCCTACAATGAGCAGTTCTTC | TRBD2 | TRBJ2-1 | NA | TRBV9
CSVEALASGSKFSYNEQFF | TGCAGCGTTGAAGCTTTGGCTAGCGGGAGTAAATTTTCCTACAATGAGCAGTTCTTC | TRBD2 | TRBJ2-1 | NA | TRBV29-1
CASSEDRLAGELFF | TGTGCCAGCAGTGAGGACAGATTAGCCGGGGAGCTGTTTTTT | NA | TRBJ2-2 | NA | TRBV2
CASSPVTSGTSVQEQFF | TGTGCCAGCTCACCAGTCACGTCCGGGACTAGCGTTCAAGAGCAGTTCTTC | TRBD2 | TRBJ2-1 | few | TRBV18
CASSNHRGRGYTF | TGTGCCAGCAGCAATCACAGGGGACGTGGCTACACCTTC | TRBD1 | TRBJ1-2 | NA | TRBV7-9
CASSPPSRAYEQYF | TGTGCCAGCTCACCACCGAGCAGGGCCTACGAGCAGTACTTC | NA | TRBJ2-7 | NA | TRBV18
CASSLGDYRVPYF | TGTGCCAGCAGCTTAGGGGACTATAGAGTTCCGTACTTC | TRBD2 | TRBJ2-7 | NA | TRBV7-9
CASRKEGTEAFF | TGTGCCAGCAGGAAGGAGGGGACTGAAGCTTTCTTT | NA | TRBJ1-1 | NA | TRBV7-9
CARPGGGRTKYGYTF | TGTGCCAGACCGGGTGGAGGTCGCACTAAGTATGGCTACACCTTC | NA | TRBJ1-2 | NA | TRBV2